This T cell receptor (beta chain) was profiled in a study of OX40 agonist ivuxolimab in advanced cancers. Study overall: The study gave patients intravenous ivuxolimab at 0.01 to 10 mg/kg every 2 weeks.

Only in-frame clones appear in the TCRdb table, and some are missing; sequencing was by immunoSEQ multiplex PCR. The sample carries under 80,000 clones, around nine tenths recorded once. The study's findings and limits: CD4+ T cells averaged fewer expanded clones than CD8+ T cells.

The CDR3 spans 13 residues. The V gene lost 3 bases and the J gene lost 7 bases, with 12 bases spanning the gap. Germline CDR1 MDHEN, CDR2 SYDVKM. Details on this clone: Its antigen remains unknown.

The receptor was isolated from an adult with an advanced solid tumor such as melanoma, head and neck, liver or kidney cancer. V is TRBV28 and J is TRBJ1-2; D is ambiguous. The material sequenced was CD4+ or CD8+ T cells sorted from blood, taken in a trial of the OX40 agonist ivuxolimab. In DNA, the CDR3 is TGTGCCAGCAGTTTGATTGCCTCCCGTGGCTACACCTTC. Translated, it gives CASSLIASRGYTF.